A single count supports the clone carrying this TCR beta chain. Its antigen is not identified. The CDR3 runs to 13 residues. V was cut by 2 bases and J by 4 bases, with 5 bases left in between. CDR1 is MNHNS, CDR2 SASEGT, per germline. The time point: week 23, last vaccination. In every dose of vaccine, 300 ug of mutant IDH1 20-mer peptide was given alongside topical imiquimod. Data came from immunoSEQ multiplex PCR; TCRdb stores just in-frame clones and leaves some out. There are 82,000 or so clones in the sample; approximately 85% occur only once, and approximately 2.1% lies in the top ten. The data stem from a study of a mutant IDH1 vaccine in newly diagnosed glioma. Study-wide points: Among patients, around 93% showed immune responses induced by the vaccine.

The gene calls are TRBV6-1 and TRBJ1-4; D uncertain. The specimen was PBMCs, collected from a glioma patient whose treatment included an IDH1 peptide vaccine. This TCR was sampled from a man aged 30 to 39 with glioma. Some clones in this sample may be carry-over from other donors' samples. CDR3 protein: CASSEQINEKLFF. CDR3 sequence (DNA): TGTGCCAGCAGTGAACAGATTAATGAAAAACTGTTTTTT.